This T cell receptor beta chain originates from a study of blood T cells in healthy people across ages. Study-level results: Aged donors had fewer naive CD4+ cells and lower diversity than long-lived donors.

Every donor contributed about 10 milliliters of peripheral blood by blood draw. For the second PCR, which ran for roughly 7 to 11 cycles, a sample-barcoded 5' primer and a J-beta primer mix were used. Each CDR3 protein gets one entry after TCRdb re-called the 5' RACE reads with MiXCR. The sample includes 1.5 million to 2 million distinct CDR3 sequences, 34% of them seen just once. About this clonotype: No antigen is known for it. One end of the junction is discordant with germline, which a read error may explain.

This receptor was identified in a woman under 40 in good health. Sequenced material: blood.

CDR3 bases: TGTGCCTGCAGCTCTACAGAGGACTTTTCCAATGAGCAGTTCTTC. Residues: CACSSTEDFSNEQFF. The chain is built from TRBV7-9 and TRBJ2-1; D may be TRBD2 (5 bases). The germline V gene has CDR1 SEHNR and CDR2 FQNEAQ (reference sequence). The CDR3 has 15 residues.